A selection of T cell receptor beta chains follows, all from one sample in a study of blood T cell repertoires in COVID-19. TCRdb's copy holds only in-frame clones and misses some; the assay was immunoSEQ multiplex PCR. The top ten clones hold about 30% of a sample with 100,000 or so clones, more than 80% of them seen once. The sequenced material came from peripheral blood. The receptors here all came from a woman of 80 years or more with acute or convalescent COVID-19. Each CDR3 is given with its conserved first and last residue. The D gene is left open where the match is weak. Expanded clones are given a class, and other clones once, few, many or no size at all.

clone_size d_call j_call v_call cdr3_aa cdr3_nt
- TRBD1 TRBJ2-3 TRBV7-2 CASSLTGGVRVTQYF TGTGCCAGCAGCTTAACAGGGGGCGTTAGGGTTACGCAGTATTTT
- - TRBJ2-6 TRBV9 CASSRSSGANVLTF TGTGCCAGCAGCCGTAGCTCTGGGGCCAACGTCCTGACTTTC
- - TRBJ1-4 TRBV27 CASSDPGGNNEKLFF TGTGCCAGCAGCGACCCTGGAGGGAATAATGAAAAACTGTTTTTT
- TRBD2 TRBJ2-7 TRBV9 CASSTGLAGGYYEQYF TGTGCCAGCAGCACGGGACTAGCGGGGGGATACTACGAGCAGTACTTC
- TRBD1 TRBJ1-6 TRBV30 CAWRLQGPYNSPLHF TGTGCCTGGAGGCTACAGGGGCCCTATAATTCACCCCTCCACTTT
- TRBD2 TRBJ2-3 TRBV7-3 CASSLMGVKLAGGRSTDTQYF TGTGCCAGCAGCTTAATGGGAGTGAAGCTAGCGGGGGGGCGGAGCACAGATACGCAGTATTTT
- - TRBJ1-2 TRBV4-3 CASSQERGSYGYTF TGCGCCAGCAGCCAAGAACGTGGCAGCTATGGCTACACCTTC
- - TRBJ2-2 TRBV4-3 CASSQFAEELTNTGELFF TGCGCCAGCAGCCAATTTGCAGAAGAACTAACAAACACCGGGGAGCTGTTTTTT
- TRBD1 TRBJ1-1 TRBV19 CASSTPTESGQDPNTEAFF TGTGCCAGTAGTACACCGACCGAATCGGGACAGGACCCGAACACTGAAGCTTTCTTT
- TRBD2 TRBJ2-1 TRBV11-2 CASSARGSSGGSLGEQFF TGTGCCAGCAGCGCAAGGGGGTCTAGCGGGGGTTCCCTGGGTGAGCAGTTCTTC
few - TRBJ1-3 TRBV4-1 CASSQEGGGSSSGNTIYF TGCGCCAGCAGCCAAGAGGGGGGAGGGTCGAGCTCTGGAAACACCATATATTTT
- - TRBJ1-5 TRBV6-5 CASSYGRGNQPQHF TGTGCCAGCAGTTACGGCAGGGGCAATCAGCCCCAGCATTTT
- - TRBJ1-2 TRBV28 CASRTRTGLEVRYGYTF TGTGCCAGCAGAACTCGTACAGGGTTAGAGGTGAGGTATGGCTACACCTTC
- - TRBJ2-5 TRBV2 CASRRQYQETQYF TGTGCCAGCAGAAGACAGTACCAAGAGACCCAGTACTTC
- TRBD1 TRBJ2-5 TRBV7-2 CASSLAMRDRIYF TGTGCCAGCAGCTTAGCGATGAGGGACAGGATTTACTTC
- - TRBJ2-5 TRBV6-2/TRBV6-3 CASSAPPTGGGLQETQYF TGTGCCAGCAGCGCCCCACCTACGGGCGGGGGCCTACAAGAGACCCAGTACTTC
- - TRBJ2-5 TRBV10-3 CAISESRPGPQTQYF TGTGCCATCAGTGAGTCTCGGCCAGGGCCCCAGACCCAGTACTTC
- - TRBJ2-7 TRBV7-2 CASSKPTSYEQYF TGTGCCAGCAGTAAACCGACTAGTTACGAGCAGTACTTC
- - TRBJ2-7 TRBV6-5 CASSWAGESEQYF TGTGCCAGCAGTTGGGCAGGGGAGAGCGAGCAGTACTTC
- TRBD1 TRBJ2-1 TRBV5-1 CASSLAGQGLGSYNEQFF TGCGCCAGCAGCTTGGCCGGACAGGGCCTTGGCTCCTACAATGAGCAGTTCTTC
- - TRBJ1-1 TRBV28 CASSSQMNTEAFF TGTGCCAGCAGTAGTCAGATGAACACTGAAGCTTTCTTT
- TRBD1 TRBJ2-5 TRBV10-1 CASSPRGFGETQYF TGCGCCAGCAGCCCCAGGGGGTTTGGGGAGACCCAGTACTTC